A selection of T cell receptor beta chains follows, all from one sample in a study of glioma-infiltrating T cells after dendritic cell vaccination. The repertoire was sequenced with immunoSEQ multiplex PCR; TCRdb's copy has only in-frame clones and lacks some. The table has about 50,000 clones, about nine tenths seen once. The starting material was blood, obtained after dendritic cell vaccination. All receptors derive from a human donor with glioblastoma. Both conserved end residues are part of each CDR3. A D gene is named only where the DNA matches it firmly. A row's size may be missing; if present it is once, few, many or a size class.

-,TRBV6-1,-,TRBJ2-7,TGTGCCAGCAGTGAAGCGGGAGCTAGATACGAGCAGTACTTC,CASSEAGARYEQYF
-,TRBV28,-,TRBJ2-6,TGTGCCAGCAGTCTAGCTGGGGCCAACGTCCTGACTTTC,CASSLAGANVLTF
-,TRBV5-4,-,TRBJ2-7,TGTGCCAGCAGGCCGAGTGAGTCCTACGAGCAGTACTTC,CASRPSESYEQYF
-,TRBV29-1,-,TRBJ1-1,TGCAGCGTTAGGACACAGAGCTTGAACACTGAAGCTTTCTTT,CSVRTQSLNTEAFF
-,TRBV5-6,-,TRBJ1-2,TGTGCCAGCAGCTTGGACAGAAACTATGGCTACACCTTC,CASSLDRNYGYTF
TRBD1,TRBV5-1,-,TRBJ1-4,TGCGCCAGCAACTACGGGACAGGGGATGAAAAACTGTTTTTT,CASNYGTGDEKLFF
-,TRBV11-2,few,TRBJ2-3,TGTGCCAGCAGCCCCGGCCCGAACACAGAGACGCAGTATTTT,CASSPGPNTETQYF
-,TRBV10-3,-,TRBJ1-5,TGTGCCATCAGTGATGCCGGGACAAGCAATCAGCCCCAGCATTTT,CAISDAGTSNQPQHF
TRBD1,TRBV4-1,-,TRBJ2-7,TGCGCCAGCAGCCATCGGACAGGGTCCTACGAGCAGTACTTC,CASSHRTGSYEQYF
-,TRBV19,-,TRBJ2-7,TGTGCCAGTAGTGGTATCGGGGGTCCGGGCACGTACGAGCAGTACTTC,CASSGIGGPGTYEQYF
-,TRBV14,-,TRBJ2-1,TGTGCCAGCAGCCCCCCAGGGTCGTCCTACAATGAGCAGTTCTTC,CASSPPGSSYNEQFF
TRBD1,TRBV18,-,TRBJ2-2,TGTGCCAGCTCACCGCCCGGGACAGGGAGGGGATCTAGCGCCGGGGAGCTGTTTTTT,CASSPPGTGRGSSAGELFF
TRBD1,TRBV30,-,TRBJ2-7,TGTGCCTGGAGTTGGCAGGGGGCAGGGGAGCAGTACTTC,CAWSWQGAGEQYF
-,TRBV7-2,few,TRBJ1-3,TGTGCCAGCAGCTTAGCCGGGGTGCGGGGAAACACCATATATTTT,CASSLAGVRGNTIYF
-,TRBV10-3,-,TRBJ1-3,TGTGCCATCAGTGAGTTGGGAGGGGACCTCTCTGGAAACACCATATATTTT,CAISELGGDLSGNTIYF
-,TRBV30,once,TRBJ1-1,TGTGCCTGGAGCGGACCTACAGGAGCTTTCTTT,CAWSGPTGAFF
TRBD1,TRBV14,-,TRBJ2-5,TGTGCCAGCAGCCCGCGCAGGGGGCGCAGAGAGACCCAGTACTTC,CASSPRRGRRETQYF
-,TRBV6-5,-,TRBJ1-5,TGTGCCAGCAGTACCGCGAATCAGCCCCAGCATTTT,CASSTANQPQHF